This T cell receptor beta chain is from a study of post-analysis software for immune sequencing data (dated by TCRdb to the mid-2010s). About the study as a whole: Disease courses on record covered relapsing-remitting, secondary progressive and progressive-relapsing multiple sclerosis, though some patients had no subtype annotation. The patient repertoires were set against about 12 previously published healthy control repertoires from donors whose ages ranged from roughly 6 to 27 years. A subset of samples was prepared in parallel using single-end sample barcoding, then pooled and co-amplified after Illumina adapter ligation.

Receptor amplification or capture employed PCR. Data came from an Illumina HiSeq 2500. To reduce PCR and sequencing biases, unique molecular identifiers were built into the TCR beta cDNA libraries. Some 500,000 cDNA molecules were obtained for every 1 to 10 million input T cells, so each molecule roughly corresponded to one T cell. Patient libraries were prepared and sequenced with the same protocol used for the earlier healthy control dataset. Samples belonging to the same batch were prepared together, multiplexed and sequenced on a shared HiSeq lane. Under the source paper's analysis protocol: MIGEC was used to process the raw barcoded reads, and molecular identifier groups with only a single read were discarded before consensus assembly and CDR3 extraction. Clonotype tables were post-analysed with VDJtools, and diversity was normalized by down-sampling all datasets to the smallest sample size. In repertoire overlap clustering, CDR3 amino acid sequences, but not nucleotide sequences, were matched to correct batch-related cross-sample contamination. Using fastp trimming at Q25 and MiXCR clonotype assembly, TCRdb reanalyzed the public sequencing data and kept in-frame beta chains. Here each entry gathers all rows of one CDR3 protein and keeps the most common genes and DNA. These V and J calls are TCRdb output, not the study's own analysis. This sample gives more than 350,000 distinct CDR3 sequences in total; less than 40% of them show up just once. The ten biggest clones cover about 8% of the sample.

To demonstrate the VDJtools post-analysis software, the study profiled TCR beta repertoires from the peripheral blood of some 13 young patients with multiple sclerosis. The patients with multiple sclerosis were children and adolescents between about 6 and 17 years of age. The research as a whole found: Four or five TRBV segments, including TRBV5-6, TRBV5-1 and TRBV20-1, were significantly more frequent in patients than controls. The multiple sclerosis patient group was slightly younger than the control group. Direct clustering with F measure showed strong co-clustering of samples prepared in the same batch, prompting a batch-effect correction. Multiple sclerosis patients had significantly lower normalized Chao1 diversity than controls, a result that suggests substantial peripheral T-cell clonal expansion.

Remarks on this clonotype: Its antigen is unknown. No per-base quality is available; no much larger clone lies one base away.

The CDR3 sequence holds 13 residues, the cysteine and phenylalanine included. Here the CDR3 DNA is all that survives: 39 bases in frame from base 1. From a lookup of the germline V gene (reference sequence), CDR1 and CDR2 are DFQATT and SNEGSKA. The V and J ends are trimmed by 3 bases and 4 bases, leaving 12 bases between them. The sample taken for sequencing was blood. The chain links TRBV20-1 with TRBJ1-2; the D gene is perhaps TRBD1, on 6 matching bases. The source of this sequence is a girl aged 2 to 9 with multiple sclerosis. Read as DNA, the sequence is TGCAGTGCTAGCATACAGGGAGCCTATGGCTACACCTTC. Its translation is CSASIQGAYGYTF.